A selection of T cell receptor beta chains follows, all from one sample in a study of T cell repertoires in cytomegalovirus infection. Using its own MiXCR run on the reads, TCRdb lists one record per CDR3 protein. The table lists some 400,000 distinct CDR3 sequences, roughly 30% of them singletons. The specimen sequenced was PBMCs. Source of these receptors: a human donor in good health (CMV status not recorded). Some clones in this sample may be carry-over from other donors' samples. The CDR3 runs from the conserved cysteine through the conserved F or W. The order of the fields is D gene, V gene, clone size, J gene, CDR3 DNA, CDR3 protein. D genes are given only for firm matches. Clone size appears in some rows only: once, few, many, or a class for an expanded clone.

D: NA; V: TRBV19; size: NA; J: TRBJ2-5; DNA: TGTGGCAGTAGTATAGAAGGGGCGCCGGGGGAGACCCAGTACTTC; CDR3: CGSSIEGAPGETQYF
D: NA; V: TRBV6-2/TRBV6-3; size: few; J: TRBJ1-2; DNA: TGTGCCAGCAGTGACGGGGACGGCTTTGGGGATGGCTACACCTTC; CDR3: CASSDGDGFGDGYTF
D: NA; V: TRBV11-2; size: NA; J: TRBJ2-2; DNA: TGTGCCAGCAGCTTTGGGGCTTGGGACACCGGGGAGCTGTTTTTT; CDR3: CASSFGAWDTGELFF
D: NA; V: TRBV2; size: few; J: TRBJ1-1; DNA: TGTGCCAGCGTAACCGCCGGGACAGAAGCTTTCTTT; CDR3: CASVTAGTEAFF
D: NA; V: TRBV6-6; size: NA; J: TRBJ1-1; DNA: TGTGCCAGCAGCGATCCGCCCGATGAAGCTTTCTTT; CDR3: CASSDPPDEAFF
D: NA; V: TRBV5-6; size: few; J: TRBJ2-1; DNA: TGTGCCAGCAGCTTGGTCAGGCCTGAGGTTGCAAATGAGCAGTTCTTC; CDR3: CASSLVRPEVANEQFF
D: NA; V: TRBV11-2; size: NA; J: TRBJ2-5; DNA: TGTGCCAGCAGCGCCGTGTACCAAGAGACCCAGTACTTC; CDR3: CASSAVYQETQYF
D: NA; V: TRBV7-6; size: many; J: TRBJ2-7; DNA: TGTGCCAGCAGCCTACAGGATTCCTACGAGCAGTACTTC; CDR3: CASSLQDSYEQYF
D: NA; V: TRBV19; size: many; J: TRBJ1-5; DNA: TGTGCCAGTTCGTGGACGGATAATAGCAATCAGCCCCAGCATTTT; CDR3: CASSWTDNSNQPQHF
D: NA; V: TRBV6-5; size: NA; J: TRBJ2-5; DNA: TGTGCCAGCAGTAAGACGGGGGTGGTGGGAGAGACCCAGTACTTC; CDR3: CASSKTGVVGETQYF
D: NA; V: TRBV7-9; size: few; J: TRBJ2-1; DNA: TGTGCCAGCAGCTCCCAGGGACCTGATTACAATGAGCAGTTCTTC; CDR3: CASSSQGPDYNEQFF
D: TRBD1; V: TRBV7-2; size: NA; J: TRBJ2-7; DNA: TGTGCCAGCAGCCGAAACGACAGGGTGAGTTCCTACGAGCAGTACTTC; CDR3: CASSRNDRVSSYEQYF
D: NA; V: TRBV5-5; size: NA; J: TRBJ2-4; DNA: TGTGCCAGCAGCCCGCAAGTAGGTGGGCGGGACAAAAACATTCAGTACTTC; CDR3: CASSPQVGGRDKNIQYF
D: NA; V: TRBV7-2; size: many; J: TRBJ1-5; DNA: TGTGCCAGCAGCTTAGGGTTGAGGGGTAGCAATCAGCCCCAGCATTTT; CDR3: CASSLGLRGSNQPQHF
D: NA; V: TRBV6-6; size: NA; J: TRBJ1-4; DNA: TGTGCCCTCAGTTACTTAGCAACTAATGAAAAACTGTTTTTT; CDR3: CALSYLATNEKLFF
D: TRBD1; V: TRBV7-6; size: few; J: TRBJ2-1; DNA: TGTGCCAGCAGCTTGAGACCGGGACAGGGGGCTGAAACTACCTACAATGAGCAGTTCTTC; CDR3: CASSLRPGQGAETTYNEQFF
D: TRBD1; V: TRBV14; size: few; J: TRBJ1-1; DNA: TGTGCCAGCAGCCAAGACCAAGTGAGGGGGCCCACTGAAGCTTTCTTT; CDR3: CASSQDQVRGPTEAFF